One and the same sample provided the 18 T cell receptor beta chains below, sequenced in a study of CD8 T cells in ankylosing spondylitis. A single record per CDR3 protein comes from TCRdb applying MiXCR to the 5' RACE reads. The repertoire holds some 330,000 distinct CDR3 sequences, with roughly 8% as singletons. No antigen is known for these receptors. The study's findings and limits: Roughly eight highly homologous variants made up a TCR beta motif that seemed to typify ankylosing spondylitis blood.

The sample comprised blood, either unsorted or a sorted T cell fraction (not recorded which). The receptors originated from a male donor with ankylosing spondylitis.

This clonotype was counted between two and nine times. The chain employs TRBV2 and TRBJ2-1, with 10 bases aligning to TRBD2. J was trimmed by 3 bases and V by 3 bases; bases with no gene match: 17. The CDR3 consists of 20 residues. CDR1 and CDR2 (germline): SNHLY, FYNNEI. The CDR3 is CASSDETGLATITDYNEQFF. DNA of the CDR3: TGTGCCAGCAGTGACGAAACGGGACTAGCGACGATTACCGACTACAATGAGCAGTTCTTC.

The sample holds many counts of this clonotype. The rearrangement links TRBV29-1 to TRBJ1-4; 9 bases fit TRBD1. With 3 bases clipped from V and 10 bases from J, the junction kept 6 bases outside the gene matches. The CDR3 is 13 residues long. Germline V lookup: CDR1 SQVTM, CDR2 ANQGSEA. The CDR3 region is CSVEDRGLGKLFF. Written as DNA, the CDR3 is TGCAGCGTTGAGGACAGGGGCCTCGGAAAACTGTTTTTT.

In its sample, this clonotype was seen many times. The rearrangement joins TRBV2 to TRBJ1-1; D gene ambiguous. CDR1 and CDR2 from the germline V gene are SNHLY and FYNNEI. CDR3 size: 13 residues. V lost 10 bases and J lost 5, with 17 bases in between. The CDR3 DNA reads TGTGCCATAAGAGGATCCCTTCGGACTGAAGCTTTCTTT. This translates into CAIRGSLRTEAFF.

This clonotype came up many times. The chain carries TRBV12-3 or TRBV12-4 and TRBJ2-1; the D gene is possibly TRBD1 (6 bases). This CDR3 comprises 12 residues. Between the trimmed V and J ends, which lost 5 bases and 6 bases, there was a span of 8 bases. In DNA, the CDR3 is TGTGCCAGCAGTCGCAGGGGCAATGAGCAGTTCTTC. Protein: CASSRRGNEQFF.

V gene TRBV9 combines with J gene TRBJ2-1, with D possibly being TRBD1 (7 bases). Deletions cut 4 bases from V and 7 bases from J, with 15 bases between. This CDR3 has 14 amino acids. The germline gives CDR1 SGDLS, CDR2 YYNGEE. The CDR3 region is CASSPGGTPNEQFF. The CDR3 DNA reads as TGTGCCAGCAGCCCAGGGGGGACTCCGAATGAGCAGTTCTTC. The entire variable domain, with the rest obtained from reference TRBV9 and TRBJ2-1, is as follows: DSGVTQTPKHLITATGQRVTLRCSPRSGDLSVYWYQQSLDQGLQFLIQYYNGEERAKGNILERFSAQQFPDLHSELNLSSLELGDSALYFCASSPGGTPNEQFFGPGTRLTVL.

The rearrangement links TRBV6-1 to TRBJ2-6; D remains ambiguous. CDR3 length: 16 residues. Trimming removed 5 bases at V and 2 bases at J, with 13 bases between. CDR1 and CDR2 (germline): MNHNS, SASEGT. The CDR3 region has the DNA TGTGCCAGCAGTATCGGGCGAGGCCCTGGGGCCAACGTCCTGACTTTC. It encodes CASSIGRGPGANVLTF.

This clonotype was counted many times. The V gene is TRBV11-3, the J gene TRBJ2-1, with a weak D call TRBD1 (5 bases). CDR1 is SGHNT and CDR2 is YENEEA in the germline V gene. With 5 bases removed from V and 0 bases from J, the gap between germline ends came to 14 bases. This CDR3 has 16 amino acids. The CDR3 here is CASSPRQRLSYNEQFF. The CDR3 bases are TGTGCCAGCAGCCCACGACAGCGACTCTCCTACAATGAGCAGTTCTTC. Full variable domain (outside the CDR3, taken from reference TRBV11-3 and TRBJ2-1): EAGVVQSPRYKIIEKKQPVAFWCNPISGHNTLYWYLQNLGQGPELLIRYENEEAVDDSQLPKDRFSAERLKGVDSTLKIQPAELGDSAVYLCASSPRQRLSYNEQFFGPGTRLTVL.

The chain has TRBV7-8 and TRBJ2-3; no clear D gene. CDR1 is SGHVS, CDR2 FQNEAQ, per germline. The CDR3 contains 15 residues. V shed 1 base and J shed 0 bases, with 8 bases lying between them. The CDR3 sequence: CASSLVFTSTDTQYF. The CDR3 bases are TGTGCCAGCAGCTTAGTATTTACTAGCACAGATACGCAGTATTTT.

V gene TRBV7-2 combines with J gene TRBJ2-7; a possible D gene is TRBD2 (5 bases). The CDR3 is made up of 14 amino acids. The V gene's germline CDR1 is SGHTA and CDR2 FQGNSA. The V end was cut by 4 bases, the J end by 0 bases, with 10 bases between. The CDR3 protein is CASSSYTSSYEQYF. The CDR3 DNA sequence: TGTGCCAGCAGCTCCTACACTAGCTCCTACGAGCAGTACTTC. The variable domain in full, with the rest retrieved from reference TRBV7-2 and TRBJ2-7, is GAGVSQSPSNKVTEKGKDVELRCDPISGHTALYWYRQSLGQGLEFLIYFQGNSAPDKSGLPSDRFSAERTGGSVSTLTIQRTQQEDSAVYLCASSSYTSSYEQYFGPGTRLTVT.

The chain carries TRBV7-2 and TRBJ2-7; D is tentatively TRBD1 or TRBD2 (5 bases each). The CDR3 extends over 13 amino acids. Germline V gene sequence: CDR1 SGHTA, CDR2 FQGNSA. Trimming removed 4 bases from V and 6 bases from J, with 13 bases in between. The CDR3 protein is CASSSRARGEQYF. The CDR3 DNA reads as TGTGCCAGCAGCTCCCGTGCGAGGGGCGAGCAGTACTTC.

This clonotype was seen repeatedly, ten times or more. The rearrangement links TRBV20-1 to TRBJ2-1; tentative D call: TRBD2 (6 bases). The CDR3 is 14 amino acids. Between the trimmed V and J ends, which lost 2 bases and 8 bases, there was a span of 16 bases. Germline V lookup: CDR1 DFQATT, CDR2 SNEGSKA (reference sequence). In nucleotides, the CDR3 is TGCAGTGCTAGAATTAGCGTTTGGGGGGATGAGCAGTTCTTC. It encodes CSARISVWGDEQFF.

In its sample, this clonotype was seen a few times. The CDR3 sequence is CAEPLADYNEQFF. DNA of the CDR3: TGTGCCGAGCCCCTAGCGGACTACAATGAGCAGTTCTTC. The V call is TRBV6-6, the J call TRBJ2-1, with 7 bases fitting TRBD2. This CDR3 is 13 amino acids long. The trim removed 11 bases at V and 3 bases at J, leaving 7 bases unmatched. The germline V gene encodes CDR1 MNHNY and CDR2 SVGAGI (reference sequence).

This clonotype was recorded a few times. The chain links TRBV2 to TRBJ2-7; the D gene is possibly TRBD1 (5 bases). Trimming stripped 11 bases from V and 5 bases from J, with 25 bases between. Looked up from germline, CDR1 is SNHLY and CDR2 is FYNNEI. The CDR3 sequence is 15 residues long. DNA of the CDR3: TGTGCCGGGCGAAAGGGGCGCAAGGAGTTAGACGAGCAGTACTTC. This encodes CAGRKGRKELDEQYF.

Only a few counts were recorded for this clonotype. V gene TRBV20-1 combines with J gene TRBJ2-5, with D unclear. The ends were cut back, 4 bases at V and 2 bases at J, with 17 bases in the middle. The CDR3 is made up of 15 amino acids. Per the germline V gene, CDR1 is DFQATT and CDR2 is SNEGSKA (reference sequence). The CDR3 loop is CSAIIRDTIQETQYF. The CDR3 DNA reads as TGCAGTGCTATAATCAGAGATACTATTCAAGAGACCCAGTACTTC.

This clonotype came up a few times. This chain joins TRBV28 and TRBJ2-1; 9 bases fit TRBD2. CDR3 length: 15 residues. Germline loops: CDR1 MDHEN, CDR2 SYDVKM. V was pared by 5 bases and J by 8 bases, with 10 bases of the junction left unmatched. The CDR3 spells CASSAGLAYVDEQFF. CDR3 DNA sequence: TGTGCCAGCAGTGCAGGACTAGCGTACGTCGATGAGCAGTTCTTC.

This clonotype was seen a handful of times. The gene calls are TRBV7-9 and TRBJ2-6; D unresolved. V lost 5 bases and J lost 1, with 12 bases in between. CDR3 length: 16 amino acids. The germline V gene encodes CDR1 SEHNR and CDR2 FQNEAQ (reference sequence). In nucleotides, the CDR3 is TGTGCCAGCAGCCCCAGAGGTAATTCTGGGGCCAACGTCCTGACTTTC. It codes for CASSPRGNSGANVLTF.

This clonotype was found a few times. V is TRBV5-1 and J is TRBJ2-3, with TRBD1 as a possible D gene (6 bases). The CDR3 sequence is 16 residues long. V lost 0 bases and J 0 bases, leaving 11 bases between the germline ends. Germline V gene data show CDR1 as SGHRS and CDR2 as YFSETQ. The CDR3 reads CASSLVVQGSTDTQYF. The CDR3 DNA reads TGCGCCAGCAGCTTGGTGGTACAGGGAAGCACAGATACGCAGTATTTT.

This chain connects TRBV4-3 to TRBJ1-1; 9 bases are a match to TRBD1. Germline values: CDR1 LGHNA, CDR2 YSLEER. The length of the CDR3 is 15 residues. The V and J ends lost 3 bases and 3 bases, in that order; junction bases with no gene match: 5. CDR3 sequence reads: CASSQGQGMDTEAFF. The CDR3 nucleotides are TGCGCCAGCAGCCAGGGACAGGGTATGGACACTGAAGCTTTCTTT.